Below, 15 T cell receptor beta chains from the same sample are listed, as sequenced in a study of T cell responses to AZD1222 COVID-19 vaccine listed by TCRdb under 2021. The intended sense of this specimen's time point label: baseline before first vaccination. The receptor library was made with the immunoSEQ multiplex PCR assay. TCRdb took over this immuneACCESS table, retaining in-frame rearrangements with V and J assigned. Such tables are incomplete; in checked studies, under half of the missing clones stem from an unresolved V gene, and the remainder is unexplained. The sample table contains fewer than 120,000 clones; only one count was recorded for roughly nine tenths of them. Of the sample, 1.6% is held by the ten largest clones. The sample consisted of peripheral blood, taken on day 0 of AZD1222 vaccination. Receptors originate from an adult in good health.

The J gene is TRBJ2-1, the V gene TRBV14; possibly TRBD2 for D (5 bases). Trimming cost V 2 bases and J 2 bases, with 13 bases left between them. The CDR3 covers 16 residues. Germline V gene sequence: CDR1 SGHDN, CDR2 FVKESK. The CDR3 protein is CASSQTAGVPYNEQFF. CDR3 DNA: TGTGCCAGCAGCCAAACCGCCGGGGTACCCTACAATGAGCAGTTCTTC.

The J gene is TRBJ1-1, the V gene TRBV25-1; D unclear. CDR3 length: 15 residues. Trimming shortened V by 0 bases and J by 2 bases, and 10 bases separated the two germline ends. CDR1 and CDR2 (germline): MGHDK, SYGVNS. CDR3 in DNA: TGTGCCAGCAGTGAATACGGGGAGATAAACACTGAAGCTTTCTTT. This translates into CASSEYGEINTEAFF.

V gene TRBV6-5 combines with J gene TRBJ2-6; tentative D call: TRBD2 (5 bases). From germline, CDR1 is MNHEY and CDR2 SVGAGI. This CDR3 comprises 15 residues. Trimming took 6 bases from V and 0 from J, leaving 9 bases between them. CDR3 DNA sequence: TGTGCCAGCAGACCCACTAGCTCTGGGGCCAACGTCCTGACTTTC. The encoded protein is CASRPTSSGANVLTF.

The chain combines TRBV4-2 with TRBJ2-7; 11 bases fit TRBD1. CDR3 size: 15 residues. Germline V gene lookup returns CDR1 LGHNA and CDR2 YNFKEQ. The junction had 8 bases not matched to a gene; V was cut back by 4 bases and J by 6 bases. The CDR3 reads CASSPRDRGDFEQYF. The CDR3 nucleotides are TGTGCCAGCAGCCCTAGGGACAGGGGGGACTTCGAGCAGTACTTC.

The J gene is TRBJ2-1, the V gene TRBV9, with 15 bases that match TRBD2. CDR3 length equals 18 residues. Germline lookup yields CDR1 SGDLS and CDR2 YYNGEE. With V trimmed by 2 bases and J by 1 base, 4 bases remained unmatched. The CDR3 spells CASSVGLAGGPSYNEQFF. For the CDR3, the DNA is TGTGCCAGCAGCGTTGGACTAGCGGGAGGGCCGTCCTACAATGAGCAGTTCTTC.

The genes are TRBV15 and TRBJ1-6; D call uncertain. The CDR3 contains 15 residues. V gave up 1 base and J gave up 5 bases, with 9 bases separating them. Germline values: CDR1 LNHNV, CDR2 YYDKDF (reference sequence). In nucleotides, the CDR3 is TGTGCCACCAGCAGAGGGACGGTGGATAATTCACCCCTCCACTTT. This encodes CATSRGTVDNSPLHF.

The chain is built from TRBV19 and TRBJ2-1, with a weak D call TRBD2 (6 bases). The CDR3 spans 14 residues. Between the trimmed V and J ends, which lost 3 bases and 2 bases, there was a span of 8 bases. Germline V gene lookup returns CDR1 LNHDA and CDR2 SQIVND (reference sequence). Written as DNA, the CDR3 is TGTGCCAGTAGTATCGGGGGAACCTACAATGAGCAGTTCTTC. It codes for CASSIGGTYNEQFF.

The genes are TRBV11-2 and TRBJ2-3, with 8 bases fitting TRBD2. This CDR3 has 15 amino acids. CDR1 and CDR2 from the germline V gene are SGHAT and FQNNGV. After removal of 2 bases from V and 5 bases from J, the junction contained 6 bases not matched to a gene. The DNA of the CDR3 is TGTGCCAGCAGCTTATCTGCGCGGGGGGAAGATACGCAGTATTTT. Protein: CASSLSARGEDTQYF.

CDR3 in DNA: TGTGCCAGCAGCTTAGGATCCCGACAAGAGACCCAGTACTTC. As protein: CASSLGSRQETQYF. The rearrangement joins TRBV7-9 to TRBJ2-5; D uncertain. The V end lost 1 base, the J end lost 2 bases, and 8 bases lay between the germline ends. CDR3 length: 14 amino acids. CDR1 and CDR2 (germline): SEHNR, FQNEAQ (reference sequence).

The genes are TRBV5-1 and TRBJ2-7; 9 bases are shared with TRBD1. J lost 1 base, V lost 3 bases, and 2 bases had no gene match. The CDR3 has 14 amino acids. The germline V gene has CDR1 SGHRS and CDR2 YFSETQ. DNA of the CDR3: TGCGCCAGCAGCTCGACAGGGGGTTCCTACGAGCAGTACTTC. Encoded protein: CASSSTGGSYEQYF.

The genes are TRBV3-1 (or the pseudogene TRBV3-2) and TRBJ1-1; 7 bases match TRBD1. V shed 6 bases, J shed 5 bases, and the junction held 9 bases outside the gene matches. CDR3 length equals 14 residues. CDR1 is LGHDT, CDR2 YNNKEL, per germline (reference sequence). The CDR3 bases are TGTGCCAGCAGGAACCGGGACAGTATGACTGAAGCTTTCTTT. The encoded protein is CASRNRDSMTEAFF.

The chain employs TRBV3-1 (or the pseudogene TRBV3-2) and TRBJ1-2; possible D gene TRBD1, 6 bases. Looked up from germline, CDR1 is LGHDT and CDR2 is YNNKEL (reference sequence). V lost 3 bases, J lost 2 bases, and 13 bases lay in between. The CDR3 length is 15 residues. The CDR3 reads CASSQVLTGNYGYTF. CDR3 DNA: TGTGCCAGCAGCCAGGTACTTACAGGGAACTATGGCTACACCTTC.

J is TRBJ2-7 and V is TRBV12-3 or TRBV12-4, with D possibly matching TRBD2 (5 bases). The germline V and J ends were trimmed by 9 bases and 9 bases, with 15 bases remaining between them. This CDR3 has 11 amino acids. CDR3 amino acids: CASSSLGGQYF. CDR3 nucleotides: TGTGCCAGTTCCTCCCTCGGAGGGCAGTACTTC.

This chain joins TRBV6-1 and TRBJ2-2; the D is unclear. V was pared by 3 bases and J by 1 base, with 3 bases between. The germline gives CDR1 MNHNS, CDR2 SASEGT. The CDR3 length is 13 residues. For the CDR3, the DNA is TGTGCCAGCAGTGACGGGAACACCGGGGAGCTGTTTTTT. It yields the protein CASSDGNTGELFF.

This clone came up once. V is TRBV4-1 and J is TRBJ1-1, with a tentative D call TRBD1 (5 bases). With 0 bases removed from V and 3 bases from J, the gap between germline ends came to 14 bases. Germline-derived CDR1 and CDR2 are MGHRA and YSYEKL. This CDR3 region has 16 residues. This chain's CDR3 is CASSQEGRWGDTEAFF. CDR3 bases: TGCGCCAGCAGCCAAGAGGGACGGTGGGGGGACACTGAAGCTTTCTTT.